This is a list of T cell receptor beta chains from one sample in a study of blood T cells in healthy people across ages. TCRdb passed the 5' RACE reads through MiXCR, listing each CDR3 protein once. The data contain roughly 1,800,000 distinct CDR3 sequences, around half of them singletons. Input material: blood. These receptors all come from a woman between 40 and 55 years old in good health. Each CDR3 is given without its conserved first and last residue. The listing skips clone size in some rows; elsewhere it reads once, few, many or a size class.

abundance: few; j_gene: TRBJ2-5; len: 16; v_gene: TRBV7-2; CDR3aa: ASSLVSSGLAGQETQY
abundance: few; j_gene: TRBJ2-7; len: 14; v_gene: TRBV7-9; CDR3aa: ASSWRGTSNYYEQY
abundance: -; j_gene: TRBJ2-3; len: 15; v_gene: TRBV5-1; CDR3aa: ASSLSPGRGPTDTQY
abundance: -; j_gene: TRBJ1-1; len: 12; v_gene: TRBV6-2/TRBV6-3; CDR3aa: ASSQNRDNTEAF
abundance: once; j_gene: -; len: 11; v_gene: TRBV2; CDR3aa: ASSEARGGEQY
abundance: -; j_gene: TRBJ2-1; len: 13; v_gene: TRBV5-1; CDR3aa: ASSFNTGGNNEQF
abundance: -; j_gene: -; len: 15; v_gene: TRBV20-1; CDR3aa: SARDRTSGSSYNEQY
abundance: few; j_gene: TRBJ2-3; len: 14; v_gene: TRBV6-1; CDR3aa: ASNSGPSVRTDTQY
abundance: -; j_gene: TRBJ1-1; len: 12; v_gene: TRBV6-1; CDR3aa: ASRVDRAGTEAF
abundance: -; j_gene: TRBJ2-3; len: 13; v_gene: TRBV21-1; CDR3aa: ASSKGPTSTDTQY
abundance: -; j_gene: TRBJ1-2; len: 9; v_gene: TRBV7-9; CDR3aa: ASSLDQGYT
abundance: -; j_gene: TRBJ2-3; len: 13; v_gene: TRBV10-3; CDR3aa: AITRESGGADTQY
abundance: -; j_gene: -; len: 14; v_gene: TRBV10-3; CDR3aa: AISEPKLGGAETQY
abundance: -; j_gene: TRBJ1-1; len: 10; v_gene: TRBV20-1; CDR3aa: RGKGVNTEAF
abundance: -; j_gene: TRBJ2-3; len: 13; v_gene: TRBV6-2/TRBV6-3; CDR3aa: ASRAGGARADTQY
abundance: -; j_gene: TRBJ2-1; len: 12; v_gene: TRBV5-1; CDR3aa: ASSRAEGYNEQF
abundance: few; j_gene: TRBJ1-5; len: 10; v_gene: TRBV28; CDR3aa: ASSIADQPQH
abundance: -; j_gene: TRBJ1-2; len: 12; v_gene: TRBV20-1; CDR3aa: SARAGGLFYGYT
abundance: -; j_gene: TRBJ2-7; len: 12; v_gene: TRBV19; CDR3aa: ASSMRGLQEAQY
abundance: few; j_gene: TRBJ2-6; len: 13; v_gene: TRBV10-3; CDR3aa: ATGTGGSGANVLT
abundance: -; j_gene: TRBJ2-5; len: 13; v_gene: TRBV20-1; CDR3aa: SAQGDQGSTETQY
abundance: -; j_gene: TRBJ1-4; len: 12; v_gene: TRBV19; CDR3aa: ASRSGQGGEKLF
abundance: -; j_gene: TRBJ2-3; len: 14; v_gene: TRBV5-5; CDR3aa: ASGTTGLAGADTQY
abundance: -; j_gene: TRBJ2-3; len: 12; v_gene: TRBV20-1; CDR3aa: SAPDSSNTDTQY
abundance: -; j_gene: TRBJ1-2; len: 13; v_gene: TRBV7-2; CDR3aa: ASSQRRLPRAGYT
abundance: few; j_gene: TRBJ2-7; len: 13; v_gene: TRBV20-1; CDR3aa: SARDRARSAYEQY
abundance: once; j_gene: TRBJ2-1; len: 13; v_gene: TRBV20-1; CDR3aa: SATGALSSYNEQF
abundance: -; j_gene: TRBJ1-2; len: 13; v_gene: TRBV6-5; CDR3aa: ASSQTRGRDYGYT
abundance: few; j_gene: TRBJ1-2; len: 13; v_gene: TRBV5-5; CDR3aa: ASSPTRASNYGYT
abundance: few; j_gene: TRBJ1-2; len: 12; v_gene: TRBV12-3/TRBV12-4; CDR3aa: ASSPEGGYYGYT
abundance: -; j_gene: -; len: 14; v_gene: TRBV6-2/TRBV6-3; CDR3aa: ASSRRTGPAFYEQY
abundance: few; j_gene: TRBJ2-1; len: 13; v_gene: TRBV5-1; CDR3aa: ASAPTPAVEDEQF
abundance: few; j_gene: TRBJ2-7; len: 13; v_gene: TRBV5-1; CDR3aa: ASSPADGGPYEQY
abundance: few; j_gene: TRBJ1-2; len: 13; v_gene: TRBV5-1; CDR3aa: ASSPPGQGVDGYT
abundance: -; j_gene: TRBJ1-2; len: 13; v_gene: TRBV28; CDR3aa: ASSPPRGENYGYT
abundance: -; j_gene: TRBJ1-4; len: 14; v_gene: TRBV4-3; CDR3aa: ASSQDPAGADEKLF
abundance: few; j_gene: TRBJ2-6; len: 14; v_gene: TRBV5-1; CDR3aa: ASSAQFGAGANVLT
abundance: -; j_gene: TRBJ2-3; len: 11; v_gene: TRBV6-6; CDR3aa: ASSDDNTDTQY
abundance: -; j_gene: TRBJ1-6; len: 14; v_gene: TRBV27; CDR3aa: ASSPGTGTNNSPLH
abundance: -; j_gene: TRBJ2-3; len: 15; v_gene: TRBV7-2; CDR3aa: ASSFPVGGGTTDTQY
abundance: -; j_gene: TRBJ2-7; len: 11; v_gene: TRBV10-3; CDR3aa: AIRTQTGAEQY
abundance: -; j_gene: TRBJ1-2; len: 13; v_gene: TRBV19; CDR3aa: ASSPTGVKFDGYT
abundance: few; j_gene: TRBJ2-7; len: 13; v_gene: TRBV19; CDR3aa: ASSIGQQGLYEQY
abundance: -; j_gene: TRBJ1-2; len: 13; v_gene: TRBV4-2; CDR3aa: ASSPTLTQNYGYT
abundance: -; j_gene: TRBJ1-2; len: 10; v_gene: TRBV27; CDR3aa: ASKTGPYGYT
abundance: -; j_gene: TRBJ2-3; len: 10; v_gene: TRBV20-1; CDR3aa: SARWGSDTQY
abundance: many; j_gene: TRBJ2-5; len: 9; v_gene: TRBV29-1; CDR3aa: SVTGKETQY
abundance: -; j_gene: -; len: 15; v_gene: TRBV6-1; CDR3aa: ASKRGTGGYSYNEQY
abundance: -; j_gene: TRBJ2-1; len: 13; v_gene: TRBV12-3/TRBV12-4; CDR3aa: ASSLTAGVYNEQF
abundance: -; j_gene: TRBJ1-1; len: 8; v_gene: TRBV29-1; CDR3aa: SALNPEAF
abundance: -; j_gene: -; len: 15; v_gene: TRBV3-1; CDR3aa: ASSQRGLAGGEETQY
abundance: few; j_gene: TRBJ2-1; len: 11; v_gene: TRBV7-9; CDR3aa: ASPSDSYNEQF
abundance: -; j_gene: -; len: 12; v_gene: TRBV7-2; CDR3aa: ASTRRRLMETQY
abundance: -; j_gene: TRBJ1-6; len: 16; v_gene: TRBV4-1; CDR3aa: ASSQDGGADVTGSPLH